This T cell receptor beta chain was retrieved from a study of blood T cell repertoires in COVID-19. Study-wide background: Acute-phase and convalescent COVID-19 samples originated in the United States, Italy and Spain. The analysed material was cDNA or gDNA that came from T cells, B-cell-depleted T cells, or PBMCs.

Patients of the Seattle cohort, enrolled during active infection, were followed longitudinally. The germline V gene has CDR1 SEHNR and CDR2 FQNEAQ (reference sequence). The CDR3 consists of 16 residues. V was trimmed by 2 bases and J by 4 bases, leaving 15 bases between them. Authors' processing steps: Using reference gene primer amplification, nucleated cell counts were estimated. Generated by immunoSEQ multiplex PCR, the TCRdb table keeps only in-frame clones and is missing some. The V and J calls and clone size were taken over from that table, and D and trimming were inferred from the DNA. The sample contains roughly 290,000 clones, approximately 92% of which appear only once.

This chain links TRBV7-9 with TRBJ2-1; no firm D call. Sequenced sample: peripheral blood. The clonotype comes from a woman in her twenties or thirties with COVID-19, enrolled during active disease. CDR3 DNA sequence: TGTGCCAGCAGCTTATCCCGCCCCCGCAGGTACAATGAGCAGTTCTTC. Amino acids: CASSLSRPRRYNEQFF.